The sequence of this TCR beta chain was determined in a study of cytomegalovirus exposure and HLA in healthy donors. Study summary: Researchers previously reported finding 117 million unique TCR beta sequences from 150 million to 200 million T cells.

Study-wide results and caveats: The productive fraction for most TCR beta V segments was about 90% or about 30% in an earlier analysis. HLA alleles showed associations with fewer than 20,000 TCR beta sequences in a later analysis, at a 0.05 false discovery rate.

Germline V gene data show CDR1 as ENHRY and CDR2 as SYGVKD. Trimming at V came to 2 bases and at J to 4 bases, leaving 1 base not matched to a gene. CDR3 size: 14 residues. About this clone itself: What it binds is not known.

Primers: 60 Vbeta forward and 13 Jbeta reverse. Libraries were prepared by immunoSEQ multiplex PCR; TCRdb keeps only in-frame clonotypes and omits some of them. Here the sample spans 150,000 or so clones, more than 65% being singletons. This receptor was obtained from a man aged 30-40 years in good health and CMV-seropositive. Sequenced: PBMCs. V usage is TRBV10-3 and J usage is TRBJ1-5; 8 nucleotides align to TRBD1. The CDR3 sequence: CAISEGQGNQPQHF. DNA of the CDR3: TGTGCCATCAGTGAGGGACAGGGAAATCAGCCCCAGCATTTT.